A selection of T cell receptor beta chains follows, all from one sample in a study of cytomegalovirus exposure and HLA in healthy donors. Sequencing used immunoSEQ multiplex PCR; TCRdb keeps in-frame clones, though not all of them. The table includes about 130,000 clones, roughly 80% detected once. Specimen: PBMCs. The source is a man younger than 30 in good health and CMV-seropositive. CDR3s include the opening cysteine and the closing phenylalanine or tryptophan. D genes are given only for firm matches. Expanded clones are given a class, and other clones once, few, many or no size at all.

>-|TRBJ2-5|TRBV2|-
TGTGCCAGCAGGTCACCGGGACTTACTCAAGAGACCCAGTACTTC
CASRSPGLTQETQYF
>-|TRBJ2-3|TRBV19|-
TGTGCCAGTAGTAGCCTGGAGACAGATACGCAGTATTTT
CASSSLETDTQYF
>-|TRBJ2-7|TRBV4-1|-
TGCGCCAGCAGCCAAGATCCAGGGATAGCCTACGAGCAGTACTTC
CASSQDPGIAYEQYF
>-|TRBJ2-7|TRBV6-5|-
TGTGCCAGCAGTACAAGTCGACCGGGAGAGCGGTACTTC
CASSTSRPGERYF
>TRBD1|TRBJ1-6|TRBV4-1|few
TGCGCCAGCAGCCAAGTCAGCGCAGGGGGGACACCCCTCCACTTT
CASSQVSAGGTPLHF
>TRBD1|TRBJ1-1|TRBV9|once
TGTGCCAGCAGCGTAGGGGCAGGGGGAGTTTCGGCTGAAGCTTTCTTT
CASSVGAGGVSAEAFF
>-|TRBJ1-1|TRBV6-6|-
TGTGCCAGCGGAGGTTCTTTTGAAGCTTTCTTT
CASGGSFEAFF
>-|TRBJ2-7|TRBV23-1|-
TGCGCCAGCGCGGGACAGCCTTATGTAGCCTACGAGCAGTACTTC
CASAGQPYVAYEQYF
>-|TRBJ1-5|TRBV4-3|-
TGCGCCAGCAGCCAAGGCTGGCTCGGGAATCAGCCCCAGCATTTT
CASSQGWLGNQPQHF
>TRBD2|TRBJ2-5|TRBV6-1|once
TGTGCCAGCAGTCAGCTAGCGGGGGCACAAGAGACCCAGTACTTC
CASSQLAGAQETQYF
>-|TRBJ2-7|TRBV18|-
TGTGCCAGCTCACCTCAGGGGGGTACTTCCTACGAGCAGTACTTC
CASSPQGGTSYEQYF
>TRBD1|TRBJ1-2|TRBV9|-
TGTGCCAGCAGCGAGAAGGACAGGGGTGGTGGCTACACCTTC
CASSEKDRGGGYTF
>-|TRBJ2-3|TRBV7-2|-
TGTGCCAGCAGCTTAGATTATCGGTCGGGCACAGATACGCAGTATTTT
CASSLDYRSGTDTQYF
>TRBD1|TRBJ1-2|TRBV19|-
TGTGCCAGTAGTATAGGCCCGACAGGGCAAGGCTACACCTTC
CASSIGPTGQGYTF
>TRBD2|TRBJ2-1|TRBV30|-
TGTGCCGGCGCCGGGACTAGCGGAGGAAACTACAATGAGCAGTTCTTC
CAGAGTSGGNYNEQFF
>-|TRBJ1-4|TRBV30|-
TGTGCCTGGGGAAAAGGGGGGGATGGCGAAAAACTGTTTTTT
CAWGKGGDGEKLFF
>TRBD1|TRBJ2-6|TRBV10-3|-
TGTGCCATCAGTGAGGCCGACAGGGCTGGGGCCAACGTCCTGACTTTC
CAISEADRAGANVLTF
>-|TRBJ2-7|TRBV13|-
TGTGCCAGCAGCAAAAAGACTAGTCTCCCTTCCTACGAGCAGTACTTC
CASSKKTSLPSYEQYF
>TRBD1|TRBJ2-1|TRBV6-5|-
TGTGCCAGCAGCCGAACCGGACAGGGACGAGGTGAGCAGTTCTTC
CASSRTGQGRGEQFF
>-|TRBJ2-1|TRBV9|-
TGTGCCAGCAGCCTCCGACTAGGACTCGGTGAGCAGTTCTTC
CASSLRLGLGEQFF
>-|TRBJ1-5|TRBV27|-
TGTGCCAGCAGTGAAGACAGATCCGGGTTAAATCAGCCCCAGCATTTT
CASSEDRSGLNQPQHF
>TRBD1|TRBJ2-2|TRBV5-1|-
TGCGCCAGCAGCACCCCGGGACAGGGAGGGACCGGGGAGCTGTTTTTT
CASSTPGQGGTGELFF
>-|TRBJ2-7|TRBV6-1|-
TGTGCCAGCAGTGAGAGCTCCTACGAGCAGTACTTC
CASSESSYEQYF
>TRBD1|TRBJ1-4|TRBV30|once
TGTGCCTGGACCAGACAGGGCCGCGAAAAACTGTTTTTT
CAWTRQGREKLFF
>-|TRBJ2-2|TRBV5-1|once
TGCGCCAGCACGTTGGGAGGTGGGGACACCGGGGAGCTGTTTTTT
CASTLGGGDTGELFF
>-|TRBJ2-5|TRBV27|few
TGTGCCAGCAGTTTCGGGGGACCGGAGACCCAGTACTTC
CASSFGGPETQYF
>-|TRBJ2-3|TRBV5-6|-
TGTGCCAGCAGCTTCGGCAGAGGAACAGATACGCAGTATTTT
CASSFGRGTDTQYF
>TRBD1|TRBJ2-7|TRBV2|-
TGTGCCAGCAGTGATGAGGCAGGGGGCTCCTACGAGCAGTACTTC
CASSDEAGGSYEQYF
>TRBD2|TRBJ2-1|TRBV4-1|-
TGCGCCAGCAGCCTCTCGTACGGGACTAGCGGGGTTCGGGAGCAGTTCTTC
CASSLSYGTSGVREQFF
>TRBD1|TRBJ2-7|TRBV27|-
TGTGCCAGCAGACAGGGGACATCCTACGAGCAGTACTTC
CASRQGTSYEQYF
>TRBD2|TRBJ2-2|TRBV30|-
TGTGCCTGGATTGCGGGAGAGGGCACCGGGGAGCTGTTTTTT
CAWIAGEGTGELFF
>-|TRBJ1-2|TRBV19|once
TGTGCCAGTAGTCGACTACAGTCCTATGGCTACACCTTC
CASSRLQSYGYTF
>TRBD2|TRBJ2-3|TRBV2|-
TGTGCCAGCCTTGGACTAGCGGGGGTTCTAGATACGCAGTATTTT
CASLGLAGVLDTQYF
>TRBD1|TRBJ2-5|TRBV27|-
TGTGCCAGCACCCAGGGGGTAGGGGAGACCCAGTACTTC
CASTQGVGETQYF
>-|TRBJ2-7|TRBV4-1|-
TGCGCCAGCAGCCAAGAAATTGCAACAGTCAATCCCTACGAGCAGTACTTC
CASSQEIATVNPYEQYF
>-|TRBJ2-7|TRBV10-3|-
TGTGCCATCAGTGACTTTGGTGATAGCTCCTACGAGCAGTACTTC
CAISDFGDSSYEQYF
>TRBD2|TRBJ2-3|TRBV11-2|-
TGTGCCAGCAGCTTCATCACTCTAGCGGGAGCAGATACGCAGTATTTT
CASSFITLAGADTQYF
>-|TRBJ1-2|TRBV21-1|-
TGTGCCAGCACCTCAACCCTCGGGACCTTC
CASTSTLGTF
>-|TRBJ2-5|TRBV5-1|once
TGCGCCAGCAGCTTGGCCACCGGGCAAGAGACCCAGTACTTC
CASSLATGQETQYF
>-|TRBJ2-2|TRBV6-5|-
TGTGCCAGCAGTAACCCGGTGCGCACCGGGGAGCTGTTTTTT
CASSNPVRTGELFF
>-|TRBJ2-2|TRBV6-5|-
TGTGCCAGCAGCAAAGTCGGCACCGGGGAGCTGTTTTTT
CASSKVGTGELFF